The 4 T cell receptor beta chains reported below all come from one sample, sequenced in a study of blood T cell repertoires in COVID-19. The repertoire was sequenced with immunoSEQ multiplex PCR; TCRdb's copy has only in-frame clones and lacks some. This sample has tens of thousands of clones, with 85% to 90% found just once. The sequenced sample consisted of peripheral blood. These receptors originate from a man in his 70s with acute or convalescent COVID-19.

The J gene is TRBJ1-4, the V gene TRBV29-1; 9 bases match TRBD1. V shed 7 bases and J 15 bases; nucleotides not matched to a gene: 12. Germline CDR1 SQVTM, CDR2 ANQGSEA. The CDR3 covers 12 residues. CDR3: CSALSGQGSVFF. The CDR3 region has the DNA TGCAGCGCTCTGAGCGGACAGGGGAGCGTGTTTTTT.

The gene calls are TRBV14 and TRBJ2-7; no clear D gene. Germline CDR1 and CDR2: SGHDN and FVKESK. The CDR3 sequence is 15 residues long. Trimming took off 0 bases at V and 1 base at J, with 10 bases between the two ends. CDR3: CASSQDLFWSYEQYF. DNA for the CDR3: TGTGCCAGCAGCCAAGATCTATTCTGGTCCTACGAGCAGTACTTC.

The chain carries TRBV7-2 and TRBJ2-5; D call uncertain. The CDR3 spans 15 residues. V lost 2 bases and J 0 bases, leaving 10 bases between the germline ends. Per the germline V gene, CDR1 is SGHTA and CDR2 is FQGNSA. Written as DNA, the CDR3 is TGTGCCAGCAGCTTATACTCCCACGACCAAGAGACCCAGTACTTC. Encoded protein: CASSLYSHDQETQYF.

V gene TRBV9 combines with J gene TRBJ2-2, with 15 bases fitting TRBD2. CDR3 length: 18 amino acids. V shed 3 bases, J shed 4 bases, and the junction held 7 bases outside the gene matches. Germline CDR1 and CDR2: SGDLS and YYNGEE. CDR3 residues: CASSEGLAGGPGTGELFF. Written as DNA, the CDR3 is TGTGCCAGCAGCGAAGGACTAGCGGGAGGGCCGGGCACCGGGGAGCTGTTTTTT.